This T cell receptor (beta chain) was captured by sequencing in a study of cytomegalovirus exposure and HLA in healthy donors. Study-wide context: Earlier, some 180 million T cells were analyzed, and 117 million unique TCR beta sequences were found among them. Findings and limits, study-wide: Under in vitro conditions, a few CMV-associated chains were confirmed as specific for CMV antigens. Later findings reportedly placed an Asian-associated ancestry cluster below the roughly 660-donor mean for N-insertions. The classifier, whose performance was assessed in both the original and validation cohorts, reportedly diagnosed cytomegalovirus status with high specificity and sensitivity.

Germline trimming cut 1 base from V and 4 bases from J; bases unmatched to any gene: 5. The CDR3 spans 16 residues. CDR1 is MNHEY, CDR2 SMNVEV, per germline (reference sequence). PCR primers comprised 60 Vbeta and 13 Jbeta primers. The repertoire was sequenced with immunoSEQ multiplex PCR; TCRdb's copy has only in-frame clones and lacks some. The sample holds about 140,000 clones, around 83% seen once. On this clone itself: Its target is not known.

Sequencing was carried out using PBMCs. The chain uses TRBV27 and TRBJ2-1, with 9 bases lining up with TRBD2. The source of this sequence is a male donor in good health and CMV-seropositive. The CDR3, as DNA: TGTGCCAGCAGTTTATTGGTGACTAGCGGTTACAATGAGCAGTTCTTC. Its translation is CASSLLVTSGYNEQFF.